The source of this T cell receptor beta chain is a study of blood T cell repertoires in COVID-19. Study information: Italy, Spain and the United States were the sources of the convalescent and acute COVID-19 samples. PBMCs, B-cell-depleted T cells, or T cells were the source of the cDNA or gDNA that made up the material.

Authors' analysis steps: Amplified reference gene primers provided the basis for estimating nucleated cell counts. Generated by immunoSEQ multiplex PCR, the TCRdb table keeps only in-frame clones and is missing some. V, J and clone size reflect that table, while D and trimming were determined from the DNA. This sample has just over 250,000 clones, with approximately 88% found just once. The V gene's germline CDR1 is LGHNA and CDR2 YNFKEQ. The CDR3 sequence is 17 residues long. Germline trimming cut 4 bases from V and 2 bases from J; bases unmatched to any gene: 3. This clone was detected only once. Sequences were obtained from peripheral blood. The source of this sequence is a woman aged 70 to 79 with COVID-19, enrolled during active disease. The V and J genes are TRBV4-2 and TRBJ2-1; 15 positions match TRBD2. DNA of the CDR3: TGTGCCAGCAGCCCGGGACTAGCGGGAGGAGCCTACAATGAGCAGTTCTTC. Translating gives CASSPGLAGGAYNEQFF.